This T cell receptor beta chain stems from a study of shared clonotypes between healthy human individuals (dated by TCRdb to the early 2020s). Background for the entire study: The cohort comprised two women and a few men aged 18 to 49 years. Per donor, three plates each were used for CD4 naive and CD4 memory, two for CD8 naive, and one for CD8 memory. To estimate repertoire size and how much clonotype sharing occurs between individuals, the study deeply sequenced the blood TCR repertoires of five healthy adults. To increase sequencing depth and limit assay-specific biases, TCR repertoire library preparation and sequencing were carried out by different laboratories using diverse techniques. Leukapheresis yielded between about 0.9 and 9 billion PBMCs per donor. General study outcomes and caveats: Pairwise subsampling indicated that sequencing depth was expected to affect the degree of clonotype sharing among donors. Sampling was restricted to blood, and TCR repertoires in tissue are likely to differ from TCR repertoires in blood. Even with the large sequencing depth, rarefaction of the sorted-subset datasets indicated that sequencing was incomplete. Higher generation probabilities were observed for clonotypes shared by all four sorted-subset donors than for non-shared clonotypes. When a handful of donors were compared, the shared fraction of clonotypes was around 5.1% for naive CD4, about 4% for naive CD8, 2% to 2.5% for memory CD4, and 0.35% to 0.5% for memory CD8. Because the study included only a small number of donors, the genetic and exposure-history diversity represented was limited. Larger estimated clonotype richness was generally found for naive subsets than for memory subsets.

For the CD8 naive samples, CD45RO-negative cells were positively selected for CCR7, yielding a CD45RA+CCR7+ population from which TemRA cells were excluded. The donors were healthy, HIV-negative adults with no recently reported acute infections or vaccinations. Only Caucasian adults living in Nashville, Tennessee, USA were represented among the donors. Blood was obtained by leukapheresis, after which PBMCs were separated by Ficoll-Histopaque density gradient centrifugation and cryopreserved in liquid nitrogen vapor phase. Analytical flow cytometry was used to check the purity and quantity of each magnetically sorted T cell population. Genomic DNA was isolated from each sorted fraction and quantified by UV absorbance on a Nanodrop 2000c. This clone was observed a single time. Which antigen it targets is not known. The input lacks base qualities; no much larger clone sits a single base away. CDR1 and CDR2, per the germline V gene, are SNHLY and FYNNEI. The germline V end is reduced by 6 bases and the J end by 5 bases; junction bases left unmatched: 10. The CDR3, cysteine through phenylalanine, is 15 amino acids long. Just CDR3 DNA is preserved here, 45 bases in frame from base 1.

Using the deep immunoSEQ assay, TCR CDR3 regions were amplified from genomic DNA by multiplex PCR. Extracted genomic DNA from each cell subset was distributed evenly across all wells of several immunoSEQ 96-well plates, and each plate was treated as a replicate. For sorted subsets, each replicate PCR was loaded with 150 to 250 ng genomic DNA, equivalent to approximately 27,000 T cell genomes. The purified libraries were quantified using a Qubit 3.0 fluorometer, sized with a Bioanalyzer 2100, and then quantified again using the KAPA Library Quantification kit. A separate single-read 150-cycle Illumina NextSeq 550 flow cell was used to sequence each immunoSEQ 96-well plate. From the authors' description of their analysis: Because the immunoSEQ output held only junctional sequences and lacked quality scores, the filtering could not match the filtering applied to full-length reads. To assign V/J genes and CDR3, sequences were annotated using PyIR, a Python wrapper for IgBLAST v1.9, with IMGT germline references. Reads with weak V/J assignments (E-value above 1e-6), missing CDR3, stop codons, out-of-frame junctions, or ambiguous translated residues were removed. A V3J clonotype was defined by an identical inferred V gene, J gene, and CDR3 amino acid sequence. To compute the percentage overlap between repertoires, the number of shared unique clonotypes was divided by the size of the smaller repertoire. Three approaches were used to assess repertoire richness: RTK rarefaction, the Chao1 estimator, and Recon v2.1 estimates of unobserved clonotypes. Generation probabilities were computed with OLGA for all TCRbeta clonotypes obtained by the gDNA method from a handful of donors. As stored in TCRdb, this immuneACCESS dataset retains in-frame rearrangements with V and J assigned. A fraction of the clones does not appear; measured against another copy, unresolved V genes explain less than half of the discrepancy, and the remainder lacks a known reason. V, J and clone size derive from that table, while D and trimming were established from the DNA sequence. In all, the sample holds around 2,000,000 clones, and about 95% of those were seen once. Roughly 1.2% of the sample is taken by the ten largest.

This chain joins TRBV2 to TRBJ1-1, with TRBD1 matching 9 junction bases. The clonotype originates from a man between 18 and 35 years old in good health. Sequenced: naive CD8+ T cells sorted from blood. The cell subset or site label on this specimen signifies: CD45RA+CCR7+. The CDR3 region: CASRDPDRGWTEAFF. The nucleotide sequence is TGTGCCAGCAGAGACCCGGACAGGGGATGGACTGAAGCTTTCTTT.